The 29 T cell receptor beta chains below come from one sample, sequenced in a study of T cells after yellow fever vaccination. TCRdb called the 5' RACE reads again in MiXCR, with one record for every CDR3 protein. The table shows about 230,000 distinct CDR3 sequences, with around 6.7% occurring only once. The specimen comprised CD4+ T cells sorted from PBMCs, sampled on the day of the yellow fever booster vaccination. The receptors stem from a man aged 25-40 years who received the YFV17D yellow fever vaccine.

This clonotype turned up a few times. This rearrangement joins TRBV6-1 to TRBJ2-6; 7 bases line up with TRBD1. Germline lookup yields CDR1 MNHNS and CDR2 SASEGT. Trimming removed 5 bases from V and 3 bases from J; junction bases left unmatched: 7. The CDR3 runs 16 residues. This chain's CDR3 is CASSRQGVGGANVLTF. The CDR3 bases are TGTGCCAGCAGTCGACAGGGAGTCGGTGGGGCCAACGTCCTGACTTTC.

V gene TRBV12-3 or TRBV12-4 combines with J gene TRBJ1-4; no definite D call. The CDR3 spans 13 residues. Trimming removed 1 base at V and 10 bases at J, with 10 bases between. CDR3 sequence (DNA): TGTGCCAGCAGTTTAGATGACGTCGGAAAACTGTTTTTT. Translation gives CASSLDDVGKLFF.

The sample holds a few counts of this clonotype. The J gene is TRBJ2-7, the V gene TRBV23-1, with D uncertain. TRBV23-1 is an ORF, with its function uncertain. There are 13 residues in the CDR3. V was shortened by 0 bases and J by 4 bases, with 7 bases between the two germline ends. The CDR3 DNA reads TGCGCCAGCAGTCAATCAAAGGCTTACGAGCAGTACTTC. It yields the protein CASSQSKAYEQYF.

The sample holds a few counts of this clonotype. This sequence joins TRBV28 and TRBJ1-5; no firm D call. Germline values: CDR1 MDHEN, CDR2 SYDVKM. V was pared by 5 bases and J by 9 bases, with 11 bases between. This CDR3 region has 12 residues. Here the CDR3 DNA reads TGTGCCAGCAGTGGCCTAGGGCGGCCCCAGCATTTT. This encodes CASSGLGRPQHF.

This sequence joins TRBV7-9 and TRBJ2-3, with 8 positions matching TRBD1. Unmatched junction bases numbered 6, after V lost 5 bases and J lost 2 bases. The germline V gene encodes CDR1 SEHNR and CDR2 FQNEAQ (reference sequence). This CDR3 has 15 amino acids. The CDR3 protein is CASSATGAYTDTQYF. In DNA form, the CDR3 reads TGTGCCAGCAGCGCGACAGGGGCATACACAGATACGCAGTATTTT.

The chain couples TRBV24-1 to TRBJ2-7, with D possibly being TRBD2 (6 bases). The V gene lost 3 bases and the J gene lost 5 bases, with 16 bases spanning the gap. This CDR3 region has 15 residues. Germline CDR1 KGHDR, CDR2 SFDVKD. This CDR3 is CATSDTGGDRHEQYF. In nucleotides, the CDR3 is TGTGCCACCAGTGATACCGGCGGGGATAGACACGAGCAGTACTTC.

This clonotype was recorded at least ten times. J is TRBJ2-1 and V is TRBV12-3 or TRBV12-4, with TRBD2 matching over 14 bases. The CDR3 has 14 residues. V was clipped by 6 bases and J by 6 bases; unmatched bases: 1. As DNA, the CDR3 is TGTGCCAGCAGGACTAGCGGGAGGGGCAATGAGCAGTTCTTC. Translated: CASRTSGRGNEQFF.

This clonotype came up many times. The chain has TRBV28 and TRBJ2-3; 9 positions match TRBD1. The CDR3 runs to 15 residues. V gave up 3 bases and J gave up 1 base; unmatched junction bases: 2. CDR1 MDHEN and CDR2 SYDVKM come from the germline V gene. Here the CDR3 DNA reads TGTGCCAGCAGTTTTTGGACAGGGGGCACAGATACGCAGTATTTT. Its protein product is CASSFWTGGTDTQYF.

This clonotype was counted many times. This chain links TRBV18 with TRBJ2-5; 7 bases line up with TRBD1. The germline V gene has CDR1 KGHSH and CDR2 LQKENI. The CDR3 totals 13 residues. V was clipped by 4 bases and J by 2 bases; unmatched bases: 1. The CDR3 is CASSQGQQETQYF. CDR3 nucleotides: TGTGCCAGCTCACAGGGACAGCAAGAGACCCAGTACTTC.

CDR3 in amino acids: CASKRASGRVGETQYF. CDR3 nucleotide sequence: TGTGCCAGTAAAAGAGCTAGCGGGAGAGTAGGAGAGACCCAGTACTTC. V usage is TRBV19 and J usage is TRBJ2-5; 10 nucleotides match TRBD2. Germline trimming cut 7 bases from V and 4 bases from J; bases unmatched to any gene: 12. The CDR3 is 16 amino acids. CDR1 is LNHDA, CDR2 SQIVND, per germline (reference sequence). The full variable domain, rest sourced from reference TRBV19 and TRBJ2-5, is DGGITQSPKYLFRKEGQNVTLSCEQNLNHDAMYWYRQDPGQGLRLIYYSQIVNDFQKGDIAEGYSVSREKKESFPLTVTSAQKNPTAFYLCASKRASGRVGETQYFGPGTRLLVL.

The sample holds many counts of this clonotype. The rearrangement links TRBV7-9 to TRBJ2-7; 11 nucleotides align to TRBD2. The V gene end was trimmed by 5 bases and the J gene end by 3 bases; junction bases not matched to a gene: 3. The CDR3 runs to 14 residues. CDR1 and CDR2 (germline): SEHNR, FQNEAQ (reference sequence). The CDR3 DNA is TGTGCCAGCAGCATCACTAGCGGGAGCTACGAGCAGTACTTC. This codes for CASSITSGSYEQYF.

This clonotype was seen at least ten times. V gene TRBV24-1 combines with J gene TRBJ2-5, with 14 bases aligning to TRBD2. Germline-derived CDR1 and CDR2 are KGHDR and SFDVKD. This CDR3 is 17 amino acids long. V trimming: 4 bases; J trimming: 4 bases; junction bases outside the gene matches: 7. The CDR3 spells CATSDLGLAGGRETQYF. Here the CDR3 DNA reads TGTGCCACCAGTGACCTCGGACTAGCGGGAGGAAGAGAGACCCAGTACTTC.

This clonotype was detected many times. V and J are TRBV20-1 and TRBJ2-3; 8 positions agree with TRBD2. The V gene's germline CDR1 is DFQATT and CDR2 SNEGSKA (reference sequence). The CDR3 consists of 14 residues. CDR3 nucleotide sequence: TGCAGCCCGACCGTAAGCGGGAGTTCAGATACGCAGTATTTT. This sequence encodes CSPTVSGSSDTQYF.

This chain joins TRBV7-2 and TRBJ1-1; D not certain. From germline, CDR1 is SGHTA and CDR2 FQGNSA. Trimming took 5 bases from V and 2 from J, leaving 12 bases between them. The CDR3 consists of 14 residues. CDR3 sequence (DNA): TGTGCCAGCAGCCCTCAAGGTTCTAACACTGAAGCTTTCTTT. Its protein is CASSPQGSNTEAFF.

The chain joins TRBV7-2 to TRBJ2-7; D is tentatively TRBD1 or TRBD2 (6 bases each). V was clipped by 7 bases and J by 3 bases, with 13 bases between them. The CDR3 is 13 amino acids. Germline lookup yields CDR1 SGHTA and CDR2 FQGNSA. The chain's CDR3 is CASTSGGVYEQYF. CDR3 bases: TGTGCCAGCACCTCCGGGGGCGTCTACGAGCAGTACTTC.

This clonotype was picked up many times. The chain recombines TRBV7-9 with TRBJ2-5; the D gene is possibly TRBD2 (5 bases). CDR1 and CDR2 from the germline V gene are SEHNR and FQNEAQ (reference sequence). The CDR3 length is 15 residues. The V and J ends lost 1 base and 2 bases respectively, with 11 bases between them. CDR3 sequence reads: CASSLVGRGQETQYF. CDR3 in DNA: TGTGCCAGCAGCTTAGTAGGCCGGGGTCAAGAGACCCAGTACTTC.

The chain joins TRBV5-4 to TRBJ2-3; TRBD2 might be the D (6 bases). V shed 2 bases and J shed 1 base, with 11 bases lying between them. CDR1 is SGHNT and CDR2 is YYREEE in the germline V gene (reference sequence). The CDR3 has 15 residues. The CDR3 DNA sequence: TGTGCCAGCAGCTTCAAGTCGGGGGGCACAGATACGCAGTATTTT. This sequence encodes CASSFKSGGTDTQYF.

This clonotype was found a few times. The rearrangement joins TRBV18 to TRBJ2-7, with 9 bases that match TRBD1. After removal of 6 bases from V and 5 bases from J, the junction contained 11 bases not matched to a gene. The germline CDR1 and CDR2 sequences are KGHSH and LQKENI. The CDR3 spans 15 residues. For the CDR3, the DNA is TGTGCCAGCTCTGTGGGACAGGGAAACCTAAACGAGCAGTACTTC. It translates to CASSVGQGNLNEQYF.

This clonotype came up a few times. The J gene is TRBJ2-3, the V gene TRBV5-4; a weak D match, TRBD1 (6 bases). This CDR3 region has 16 residues. The germline V gene encodes CDR1 SGHNT and CDR2 YYREEE (reference sequence). Between the trimmed V and J ends, which lost 6 bases and 2 bases, there was a span of 19 bases. CDR3 DNA sequence: TGTGCCAGCAATCCATCCCCGACAGGCTACACAGATACGCAGTATTTT. This encodes CASNPSPTGYTDTQYF.

The rearrangement links TRBV20-1 to TRBJ1-5, with 10 bases lining up with TRBD1. The CDR3 has 16 residues. The trim removed 3 bases at V and 4 bases at J, leaving 9 bases unmatched. Germline assignment: CDR1 DFQATT and CDR2 SNEGSKA (reference sequence). Written as DNA, the CDR3 is TGCAGTGCTAGGATCCGACAGGGGGCTTGGAATCAGCCCCAGCATTTT. Translated: CSARIRQGAWNQPQHF.

This clonotype was counted many times. The chain employs TRBV6-2 or TRBV6-3 and TRBJ2-7; D uncertain. V lost 8 bases and J lost 3, with 14 bases in between. Germline CDR1 reads MNHEY; CDR2 reads SVGEGT. This CDR3 is 13 amino acids long. The CDR3, as DNA: TGTGCCAGCGGCCGGAATTGGGGCTACGAGCAGTACTTC. It codes for CASGRNWGYEQYF.

The genes are TRBV2 and TRBJ2-5, with D uncertain. The germline CDR1 and CDR2 sequences are SNHLY and FYNNEI. This CDR3 region has 14 residues. The V gene lost 2 bases and the J gene lost 3 bases, with 10 bases spanning the gap. CDR3: CASSENGRKETQYF. CDR3 DNA sequence: TGTGCCAGCAGTGAAAATGGCCGCAAAGAGACCCAGTACTTC.

The rearrangement uses TRBV20-1 and TRBJ1-4, with D perhaps matching TRBD1 (6 bases). This CDR3 has 16 amino acids. The V gene's germline CDR1 is DFQATT and CDR2 SNEGSKA (reference sequence). Trimming cost V 3 bases and J 0 bases, with 14 bases left between them. The CDR3: CSARSGQTPTNEKLFF. The CDR3 coding sequence is TGCAGTGCTAGGTCGGGACAAACTCCAACTAATGAAAAACTGTTTTTT.

The chain is built from TRBV18 and TRBJ2-2, with a possible D match to TRBD2 (5 bases). V gave up 3 bases and J gave up 3 bases, with 14 bases separating them. This CDR3 is built from 16 residues. Germline lookup yields CDR1 KGHSH and CDR2 LQKENI. The CDR3 sequence: CASSPTTRDYTGELFF. CDR3 DNA: TGTGCCAGCTCACCTACCACTAGAGACTACACCGGGGAGCTGTTTTTT.

The chain is built from TRBV12-3 or TRBV12-4 and TRBJ2-7; possible D gene TRBD2, 5 bases. This CDR3 is built from 16 residues. Trimming shortened V by 5 bases and J by 2 bases, and 19 bases separated the two germline ends. The CDR3 loop reads CASSLLGSVPAYEQYF. The DNA for the CDR3 is TGTGCCAGCAGTCTCTTGGGGAGCGTTCCCGCCTACGAGCAGTACTTC.

The chain employs TRBV3-1 and TRBJ1-1; unclear D gene. The V gene's germline CDR1 is LGHDT and CDR2 YNNKEL (reference sequence). V lost 0 bases and J 0 bases, leaving 20 bases between the germline ends. CDR3 length equals 19 residues. This CDR3 reads CASSQDWATVIPMNTEAFF. CDR3 DNA sequence: TGTGCCAGCAGCCAAGATTGGGCAACTGTTATACCCATGAACACTGAAGCTTTCTTT.

There are many counts of this clonotype. The gene calls are TRBV5-4 and TRBJ2-1, with D unresolved. The CDR3 totals 14 residues. V shed 0 bases and J shed 7 bases, with 11 bases lying between them. Germline assignment: CDR1 SGHNT and CDR2 YYREEE (reference sequence). In DNA, the CDR3 is TGTGCCAGCAGCTTGGACCCGACCGGGAATGAGCAGTTCTTC. It translates to CASSLDPTGNEQFF.

The rearrangement uses TRBV20-1 and TRBJ1-5, with a tentative D call TRBD1 (5 bases). Trimming removed 5 bases from V and 6 bases from J, with 17 bases in between. The germline CDR1 and CDR2 sequences are DFQATT and SNEGSKA (reference sequence). CDR3 length equals 14 residues. The CDR3 coding sequence is TGCAGTGCTCGAGCGGGGGGATTAGGTCAGCCCCAGCATTTT. Its protein product is CSARAGGLGQPQHF.

For this clonotype: Being one base from a much bigger clone, this may be a read error. The V and J genes are TRBV6-5 and TRBJ2-5; no definite D call. CDR1 and CDR2 (germline): MNHEY, SVGAGI. The CDR3 contains 15 residues. Trimming pared 0 bases from V and 7 bases from J, leaving 15 bases between. CDR3 protein: CASSYSLGDDATQYF. DNA of the CDR3: TGTGCCAGCAGTTACTCGCTTGGGGATGACGCGACCCAGTACTTC.